These 26 T cell receptor beta chains were all obtained from the same sample, sequenced in a study of cytomegalovirus exposure and HLA in healthy donors. Primers: 60 Vbeta forward and 13 Jbeta reverse. The data were produced by immunoSEQ multiplex PCR, yet TCRdb's version contains in-frame clones alone and is incomplete. The sample contains more than 90,000 clones, about 78% of which appear only once. What was sequenced was PBMCs. The receptors come from a woman aged 40 to 55 in good health and CMV-seropositive.

The CDR3: CASSERTGVSYEQYF. The CDR3 nucleotides read TGCGCCAGCAGTGAGCGGACAGGGGTCTCCTACGAGCAGTACTTC. The rearrangement uses TRBV10-1 and TRBJ2-7; 9 bases are shared with TRBD1. CDR1 and CDR2 from the germline V gene are WNHNN and SYGVQD (reference sequence). The CDR3 totals 15 residues. V lost 2 bases to trimming and J lost 0 bases; unmatched junction nucleotides: 2.

Only a few counts were recorded for this clone. The chain employs TRBV6-6 and TRBJ2-2; 7 bases line up with TRBD1. After removal of 5 bases from V and 5 bases from J, the junction contained 8 bases not matched to a gene. Germline V CDR1 and CDR2: MNHNY, SVGAGI (reference sequence). CDR3 length: 15 residues. CDR3 region: CASSDYDRVTGELFF. CDR3 coding DNA: TGTGCCAGCAGTGACTACGACAGGGTGACCGGGGAGCTGTTTTTT.

The gene calls are TRBV4-2 and TRBJ2-1, with TRBD2 identical over 8 bases. V was clipped by 4 bases and J by 3 bases; unmatched bases: 5. Germline V gene data show CDR1 as LGHNA and CDR2 as YNFKEQ. There are 15 residues in the CDR3. The CDR3 is CASSPGLADYNEQFF. The CDR3 nucleotides read TGTGCCAGCAGCCCCGGACTAGCAGACTACAATGAGCAGTTCTTC.

The V gene is TRBV21-1, the J gene TRBJ1-5; the D call in the table, TRBD1, was not verified against the DNA. TRBV21-1 corresponds to a pseudogene. This CDR3 contains 14 residues. CDR3 nucleotide sequence: TGTGCCAGCAGCAATGGGACAGGGAATCAGCCCCAGCATTTT. Its translation is CASSNGTGNQPQHF.

The CDR3 region is CASSRKEPGQGFEQYF. In DNA, the CDR3 is TGCGCCAGCAGCCGAAAAGAACCGGGACAGGGATTTGAGCAGTACTTC. The rearrangement joins TRBV4-1 to TRBJ2-7; 9 bases align to TRBD1. The V gene's germline CDR1 is MGHRA and CDR2 YSYEKL. The CDR3 covers 16 residues. J lost 7 bases, V lost 4 bases, and 14 bases had no gene match.

The chain couples TRBV7-8 to TRBJ2-7; TRBD1 agrees at 9 bases. Trimming at V came to 4 bases and at J to 3 bases, leaving 4 bases not matched to a gene. The CDR3 has 14 amino acids. The V gene's germline CDR1 is SGHVS and CDR2 FQNEAQ. CDR3 loop: CASSSGQGYYEQYF. For the CDR3, the DNA is TGTGCCAGCAGCTCGGGACAGGGATACTACGAGCAGTACTTC. The full variable domain, its missing parts supplied by reference TRBV7-8 and TRBJ2-7, is GAGVSQSPRYKVAKRGQDVALRCDPISGHVSLFWYQQALGQGPEFLTYFQNEAQLDKSGLPSDRFFAERPEGSVSTLKIQRTQQEDSAVYLCASSSGQGYYEQYFGPGTRLTVT.

This sequence joins TRBV7-9 and TRBJ2-3, with 7 bases aligning to TRBD2. The ends lost 3 bases at V and 5 bases at J; junction bases unmatched: 5. The length of the CDR3 is 14 residues. Germline values: CDR1 SEHNR, CDR2 FQNEAQ (reference sequence). CDR3 DNA sequence: TGTGCCAGCAGCTTTAGTGGGAGGGAAGATACGCAGTATTTT. Protein sequence: CASSFSGREDTQYF.

The chain recombines TRBV19 with TRBJ1-5; 8 nucleotides align to TRBD1. CDR1 and CDR2 (germline): LNHDA, SQIVND (reference sequence). The CDR3 loop spans 15 amino acids. The V and J ends lost 3 bases and 4 bases, in that order; junction bases with no gene match: 5. This chain's CDR3 is CASSMTGALNQPQHF. CDR3 DNA sequence: TGTGCCAGTAGTATGACAGGGGCTTTGAATCAGCCCCAGCATTTT.

The chain recombines TRBV6-5 with TRBJ2-5; 10 positions match TRBD2. Matching the DNA end better, TRBJ2-7 makes the J call doubtful. The CDR3 is 16 residues long. Germline V CDR1 and CDR2: MNHEY, SVGAGI. CDR3 protein: CASSYSGLAEAYEQYF. The CDR3 DNA reads as TGTGCCAGCAGTTACTCCGGACTAGCGGAGGCCTACGAGCAGTACTTC.

The V gene is TRBV19, the J gene TRBJ1-4, with a weak D call TRBD1 (6 bases). Trimming took 8 bases from V and 8 from J, leaving 15 bases between them. This CDR3 has 13 amino acids. CDR1 and CDR2 (germline): LNHDA, SQIVND (reference sequence). CDR3 sequence (DNA): TGTGCCAGTCAAAGGGGGTTTAGAGAAAAACTGTTTTTT. Translating it yields CASQRGFREKLFF.

The table lists this clone with a few counts. The V and J genes are TRBV27 and TRBJ2-6, with 8 bases matching TRBD2. Germline CDR1 MNHEY, CDR2 SMNVEV (reference sequence). The V segment lost 5 bases and the J segment 4 bases; nucleotides outside the gene matches: 7. There are 16 residues in the CDR3. The DNA for the CDR3 is TGTGCCAGCAGTCCGGGGGGGGACCCCGGGGCCAACGTCCTGACTTTC. Its protein is CASSPGGDPGANVLTF.

The genes are TRBV11-2 and TRBJ1-1; 8 positions agree with TRBD1. This CDR3 is built from 13 residues. Germline values: CDR1 SGHAT, CDR2 FQNNGV. V lost 5 bases to trimming and J lost 6 bases; unmatched junction nucleotides: 5. The CDR3 here is CASSPGQGSEAFF. The CDR3 DNA is TGTGCCAGCAGCCCCGGACAGGGCTCTGAAGCTTTCTTT.

The chain links TRBV6-5 to TRBJ1-5; D gene unclear. Germline V gene data show CDR1 as MNHEY and CDR2 as SVGAGI. The CDR3 spans 15 residues. Trimming took off 6 bases at V and 2 bases at J, with 14 bases between the two ends. The CDR3 here is CASSIGGIGNQPQHF. CDR3 sequence (DNA): TGTGCCAGCAGCATAGGAGGTATAGGCAATCAGCCCCAGCATTTT.

The chain joins TRBV27 to TRBJ1-1; D gene ambiguous. The germline V gene encodes CDR1 MNHEY and CDR2 SMNVEV (reference sequence). V was cut by 4 bases and J by 2 bases, with 5 bases left in between. There are 12 residues in the CDR3. This CDR3 reads CASSSVNTEAFF. DNA of the CDR3: TGTGCCAGCAGTTCGGTAAACACTGAAGCTTTCTTT.

The chain couples TRBV5-1 to TRBJ2-7, with TRBD2 as a possible D gene (6 bases). The CDR3 consists of 15 residues. The germline gives CDR1 SGHRS, CDR2 YFSETQ. Trimming took 7 bases from V and 4 from J, leaving 21 bases between them. The CDR3, as DNA: TGCGCCAGCCGGGCAGCGGGCCGGGTTCAGTACGAGCAGTACTTC. Its translation is CASRAAGRVQYEQYF.

The CDR3: CASRPRGGIDTQYF. CDR3 coding DNA: TGTGCCAGCAGGCCGAGGGGGGGAATTGATACGCAGTATTTT. The rearrangement links TRBV6-1 to TRBJ2-3, with TRBD2 as a possible D gene (7 bases). Germline lookup yields CDR1 MNHNS and CDR2 SASEGT. There are 14 residues in the CDR3. V was pared by 6 bases and J by 6 bases, with 16 bases between.

This rearrangement joins TRBV25-1 to TRBJ2-7; 9 bases fit TRBD2. The V gene end was trimmed by 2 bases and the J gene end by 7 bases; junction bases not matched to a gene: 6. The length of the CDR3 is 14 residues. Germline V gene data show CDR1 as MGHDK and CDR2 as SYGVNS. The CDR3 sequence: CASSEAGGPQEQYF. As DNA, the CDR3 is TGTGCCAGCAGTGAAGCGGGAGGGCCGCAGGAGCAGTACTTC.

The V gene is TRBV28, the J gene TRBJ2-3; 9 bases align to TRBD2. Looked up from germline, CDR1 is MDHEN and CDR2 is SYDVKM. J gave up 3 bases and V 8 bases, and 12 bases lay outside the gene matches. The CDR3 length is 16 residues. The CDR3 sequence is CASETSSREGTDTQYF. As DNA, the CDR3 is TGTGCCAGCGAAACCTCTTCGCGGGAGGGGACAGATACGCAGTATTTT. The full variable domain, its missing parts supplied by reference TRBV28 and TRBJ2-3, is DVKVTQSSRYLVKRTGEKVFLECVQDMDHENMFWYRQDPGLGLRLIYFSYDVKMKEKGDIPEGYSVSREKKERFSLILESASTNQTSMYLCASETSSREGTDTQYFGPGTRLTVL.

V and J are TRBV9 and TRBJ2-1, with TRBD2 as a possible D gene (6 bases). The germline V gene has CDR1 SGDLS and CDR2 YYNGEE. Between the trimmed V and J ends, which lost 1 base and 9 bases, there was a span of 17 bases. The CDR3 covers 15 residues. The CDR3 DNA sequence: TGTGCCAGCAGCGTAACGGCGGGATTTCAAGGTGAGCAGTTCTTC. It yields the protein CASSVTAGFQGEQFF.

The chain combines TRBV4-1 with TRBJ1-5; D is uncertain. CDR1 is MGHRA and CDR2 is YSYEKL in the germline V gene. This CDR3 comprises 13 residues. V was trimmed by 0 bases and J by 4 bases, leaving 4 bases between them. CDR3 nucleotide sequence: TGCGCCAGCAGCCAAGACAGAAATCAGCCCCAGCATTTT. This gives the protein CASSQDRNQPQHF.

The chain combines TRBV7-2 with TRBJ2-2, with 7 bases that match TRBD1. Per the germline V gene, CDR1 is SGHTA and CDR2 is FQGNSA. The CDR3 spans 16 residues. V lost 3 bases to trimming and J lost 6 bases; unmatched junction nucleotides: 10. CDR3 nucleotides: TGTGCCAGCAGCTTGACAGGGACGCAATTAGCCGGGGAGCTGTTTTTT. Encoded protein: CASSLTGTQLAGELFF.

V is TRBV6-1 and J is TRBJ2-4, with 8 bases that match TRBD2. The CDR3 extends over 16 amino acids. The germline V gene encodes CDR1 MNHNS and CDR2 SASEGT. V lost 4 bases to trimming and J lost 4 bases; unmatched junction nucleotides: 9. Written as DNA, the CDR3 is TGTGCCAGCAGTGGCCCAGCGGGAGTAGCGAAAAACATTCAGTACTTC. Its translation is CASSGPAGVAKNIQYF.

The V gene is TRBV5-1, the J gene TRBJ2-1, with 12 positions matching TRBD2. The germline gives CDR1 SGHRS, CDR2 YFSETQ. The trim removed 7 bases at V and 9 bases at J, leaving 8 bases unmatched. This CDR3 spans 14 amino acids. CDR3 in amino acids: CASQWTSGKGEQFF. The CDR3 DNA is TGCGCCAGCCAGTGGACTAGCGGGAAGGGTGAGCAGTTCTTC.

V usage is TRBV28 and J usage is TRBJ2-5; 7 nucleotides line up with TRBD1. Per the germline V gene, CDR1 is MDHEN and CDR2 is SYDVKM. The CDR3 spans 17 residues. V lost 6 bases, J lost 4 bases, and 17 bases stayed unmatched. CDR3 nucleotide sequence: TGTGCCAGCAGACCCTCCCAAAGACAGGGTTGGACAGAGACCCAGTACTTC. Its protein is CASRPSQRQGWTETQYF.

The chain couples TRBV9 to TRBJ2-1, with 8 bases fitting TRBD2. The CDR3 extends over 14 amino acids. Germline CDR1 is SGDLS and CDR2 is YYNGEE. The trim removed 4 bases at V and 5 bases at J, leaving 5 bases unmatched. The CDR3 DNA reads as TGTGCCAGCAGCACAACTAGCGGAAACAATGAGCAGTTCTTC. This codes for CASSTTSGNNEQFF.

The V and J genes are TRBV18 and TRBJ2-3; TRBD2 might be the D (5 bases). Germline assignment: CDR1 KGHSH and CDR2 LQKENI. With 0 bases removed from V and 4 bases from J, the gap between germline ends came to 14 bases. CDR3 length: 16 amino acids. DNA for the CDR3: TGTGCCAGCTCACCACCTAATCTAGCTTCAGCAGATACGCAGTATTTT. Residues: CASSPPNLASADTQYF.